The 24 T cell receptor beta chains reported below all come from one sample, sequenced in a study of regulatory T cells in long-lasting Graves disease. TCR beta libraries were built with iRepertoire HTBI primers and Arm-PCR of CDR3 regions. Via MiXCR, TCRdb re-called the multiplex PCR reads, giving one row per CDR3 protein. The table includes hundreds of thousands of distinct CDR3 sequences, about 17% detected once. Time point denoted: newly diagnosed GD, antithyroid drugs for less than 3 months. Preparation of the TCR library used RNA extracted from PBMCs. This sample was also put to use in a study of T cells in Graves' hyperthyroidism and ophthalmopathy.

The sample consisted of peripheral blood mononuclear cells (PBMCs), taken at new diagnosis, from a patient treated with antithyroid drugs. The receptors were gathered from a woman under 40 with Graves disease.

This clonotype was detected a few times. The chain carries TRBV7-9 and TRBJ2-7; 11 bases are shared with TRBD1. Germline assignment: CDR1 SEHNR and CDR2 FQNEAQ (reference sequence). The CDR3 extends over 15 amino acids. The ends lost 2 bases at V and 7 bases at J; junction bases unmatched: 7. CDR3 region: CASSLPGTGGQEQYF. The CDR3 DNA sequence: TGTGCCAGCAGCTTACCCGGGACAGGGGGTCAAGAGCAGTACTTC. The entire variable domain, with the rest obtained from reference TRBV7-9 and TRBJ2-7, is as follows: DTGVSQNPRHKITKRGQNVTFRCDPISEHNRLYWYRQTLGQGPEFLTYFQNEAQLEKSRLLSDRFSAERPKGSFSTLEIQRTEQGDSAMYLCASSLPGTGGQEQYFGPGTRLTVT.

This clonotype was detected many times. J is TRBJ2-7 and V is TRBV6-5, with 8 bases aligning to TRBD1. Per the germline V gene, CDR1 is MNHEY and CDR2 is SVGAGI. The CDR3 covers 15 residues. The V and J ends lost 2 bases and 0 bases, in that order; junction bases with no gene match: 3. CDR3 in DNA: TGTGCCAGCAGTTACCGCGGGACAGGCTCCTACGAGCAGTACTTC. This translates into CASSYRGTGSYEQYF.

This clonotype has ten or more counts. The chain combines TRBV28 with TRBJ1-5; tentatively, D is TRBD1 (5 bases). Germline V gives CDR1 MDHEN, CDR2 SYDVKM. CDR3 size: 14 residues. Trimming took off 5 bases at V and 7 bases at J, with 15 bases between the two ends. CDR3 residues: CASSRSAGRQPQHF. The CDR3 DNA reads as TGTGCCAGCAGTAGGTCCGCAGGGCGACAGCCCCAGCATTTT.

CDR3 amino acids: CASSFTDSGYTF. The CDR3 DNA is TGTGCCAGCAGCTTCACGGACAGCGGCTACACCTTC. The gene calls are TRBV7-9 and TRBJ1-2; perhaps TRBD1 as D (6 bases). V shed 3 bases and J shed 8 bases, with 10 bases lying between them. The germline V gene has CDR1 SEHNR and CDR2 FQNEAQ (reference sequence). The CDR3 is 12 residues long. The full variable domain, completed using reference TRBV7-9 and TRBJ1-2, is DTGVSQNPRHKITKRGQNVTFRCDPISEHNRLYWYRQTLGQGPEFLTYFQNEAQLEKSRLLSDRFSAERPKGSFSTLEIQRTEQGDSAMYLCASSFTDSGYTFGSGTRLTVV.

The table lists this clonotype with a few counts. The rearrangement uses TRBV5-1 and TRBJ1-1; D possibly corresponds to TRBD1 (6 bases). This CDR3 is 13 amino acids long. From germline, CDR1 is SGHRS and CDR2 YFSETQ. V dropped 4 bases and J dropped 7 bases, with 14 bases sitting between them. CDR3 coding DNA: TGCGCCAGCAGCCCCGGAGGGGGGTTTGAAGCTTTCTTT. It is translated as CASSPGGGFEAFF.

The chain joins TRBV19 to TRBJ1-5; D remains unclear. Germline lookup yields CDR1 LNHDA and CDR2 SQIVND (reference sequence). V was clipped by 8 bases and J by 6 bases, with 14 bases between them. The CDR3 spans 13 residues. CDR3 DNA: TGTGCCAGTGGTCAGGTCAGTCGTCAGCCCCAGCATTTT. Translated: CASGQVSRQPQHF.

This clonotype was observed a few times. The genes are TRBV29-1 and TRBJ2-7; 11 bases line up with TRBD1. The length of the CDR3 is 13 residues. In germline, CDR1 is SQVTM, CDR2 ANQGSEA. Trimming removed 6 bases from V and 2 bases from J; junction bases left unmatched: 3. CDR3: CSVGTGGTYEQYF. CDR3 in DNA: TGCAGCGTCGGGACAGGGGGTACCTACGAGCAGTACTTC.

The table lists this clonotype with a few counts. The genes are TRBV6-1 and TRBJ2-3, with 10 bases fitting TRBD2. V shed 3 bases, J shed 4 bases, and the junction held 4 bases outside the gene matches. The germline gives CDR1 MNHNS, CDR2 SASEGT. The CDR3 loop spans 15 amino acids. As DNA, the CDR3 is TGTGCCAGCAGTGACTCAGCGGGAGGGCCAGATACGCAGTATTTT. This encodes CASSDSAGGPDTQYF.

Points on this clonotype: This may be a read error, as it is one base from a much larger clone. V is TRBV4-3 and J is TRBJ2-7; 10 nucleotides align to TRBD2. V lost 2 bases and J lost 3; bases outside the gene matches: 4. Germline V gene sequence: CDR1 LGHNA, CDR2 YSLEER. The CDR3 runs to 15 residues. CDR3: CASSQMASGSYEQYF. For the CDR3, the DNA is TGCGCCAGCAGCCAAATGGCTAGCGGGAGCTACGAGCAGTACTTC.

Many counts were recorded for this clonotype. The genes are TRBV7-2 and TRBJ1-3; D ambiguous. Looked up from germline, CDR1 is SGHTA and CDR2 is FQGNSA. The germline V and J ends were trimmed by 0 bases and 8 bases, with 11 bases remaining between them. CDR3 length equals 14 residues. The CDR3 nucleotides are TGTGCCAGCAGCTTAGCGTACCGGGCGGACACCATATATTTT. Residues: CASSLAYRADTIYF.

The chain employs TRBV5-1 and TRBJ2-5; the D gene is possibly TRBD2 (5 bases). The V end was cut by 0 bases, the J end by 5 bases, with 11 bases between. In germline, CDR1 is SGHRS, CDR2 YFSETQ. CDR3 size: 14 residues. CDR3 in amino acids: CASSLADGGETQYF. DNA for the CDR3: TGCGCCAGCAGCTTGGCGGACGGCGGGGAGACCCAGTACTTC. Based on the CDR3 plus reference TRBV5-1 and TRBJ2-5, the full variable domain is KAGVTQTPRYLIKTRGQQVTLSCSPISGHRSVSWYQQTPGQGLQFLFEYFSETQRNKGNFPGRFSGRQFSNSRSEMNVSTLELGDSALYLCASSLADGGETQYFGPGTRLLVL.

Note on this clonotype: A much larger clone differs from this one at a single base, so this may be a read error. The chain recombines TRBV6-2 or TRBV6-3 with TRBJ1-2, with no clear D. The CDR3 contains 10 residues. Per germline, CDR1 MNHEY and CDR2 SVGEGT. CDR3 sequence reads: CAGRSYGYTF. CDR3 bases: TGTGCCGGCAGGAGCTATGGCTACACCTTC.

The chain recombines TRBV5-1 with TRBJ2-7; 8 bases map to TRBD2. Germline lookup yields CDR1 SGHRS and CDR2 YFSETQ. The CDR3 runs 15 residues. The junction had 10 bases not matched to a gene; V was cut back by 4 bases and J by 4 bases. In DNA, the CDR3 is TGCGCCAGCAGCCCGGGGGGGGGGGCCATGTACGAGCAGTACTTC. This gives the protein CASSPGGGAMYEQYF.

This clonotype was seen a few times. V usage is TRBV19 and J usage is TRBJ2-7; D is uncertain. With 0 bases removed from V and 2 bases from J, the gap between germline ends came to 17 bases. CDR1 and CDR2 (germline): LNHDA, SQIVND (reference sequence). The CDR3 consists of 17 residues. Here the CDR3 reads CASSIDPTAQRTYEQYF. The DNA for the CDR3 is TGTGCCAGTAGTATAGATCCGACGGCGCAACGAACCTACGAGCAGTACTTC.

This clonotype was seen repeatedly, ten times or more. The chain employs TRBV20-1 and TRBJ2-7; no reliable D call. The CDR3 has 12 residues. Looked up from germline, CDR1 is DFQATT and CDR2 is SNEGSKA (reference sequence). Trimming stripped 2 bases from V and 3 bases from J, with 8 bases between. The CDR3 protein is CSARQAIYEQYF. Here the CDR3 DNA reads TGCAGTGCTAGACAAGCCATCTACGAGCAGTACTTC.

The chain recombines TRBV15 with TRBJ1-1; possibly TRBD1 for D (5 bases). The CDR3 has 13 residues. Germline V gene lookup returns CDR1 LNHNV and CDR2 YYDKDF (reference sequence). V lost 5 bases, J lost 10 bases, and 17 bases lay in between. This chain's CDR3 is CATSPKASRGAFF. CDR3 DNA sequence: TGTGCCACCAGCCCCAAGGCGTCTAGGGGAGCTTTCTTT. Filled out from reference TRBV15 and TRBJ1-1, the complete variable domain reads DAMVIQNPRYQVTQFGKPVTLSCSQTLNHNVMYWYQQKSSQAPKLLFHYYDKDFNNEADTPDNFQSRRPNTSFCFLDIRSPGLGDTAMYLCATSPKASRGAFFGQGTRLTVV.

This clonotype has a count of ten or more. The CDR3 sequence is CATRARTGRNQPQHF. The CDR3 nucleotides are TGTGCCACAAGGGCCAGGACAGGGCGGAATCAGCCCCAGCATTTT. The V and J genes are TRBV6-1 and TRBJ1-5; the match to TRBD1 covers 8 bases. J was trimmed by 4 bases and V by 10 bases; bases with no gene match: 12. The CDR3 covers 15 residues. Germline-derived CDR1 and CDR2 are MNHNS and SASEGT.

At least ten counts were recorded for this clonotype. The V and J genes are TRBV6-2 or TRBV6-3 and TRBJ2-1; D is undetermined. V lost 1 base and J lost 7, with 5 bases in between. Germline lookup yields CDR1 MNHEY and CDR2 SVGEGT. The CDR3 runs 12 residues. CDR3 nucleotides: TGTGCCAGCAGTTACTTGACTAATGAGCAGTTCTTC. It translates to CASSYLTNEQFF.

This clonotype was detected ten times or more. The J gene is TRBJ1-2, the V gene TRBV3-1; unclear D gene. Germline CDR1 is LGHDT and CDR2 is YNNKEL (reference sequence). The V end lost 1 base, the J end lost 7 bases, and 7 bases lay between the germline ends. The CDR3 runs to 12 residues. The CDR3 region has the DNA TGTGCCAGCAGCCAAGGAGTTGTTGGCTACACCTTC. Its protein is CASSQGVVGYTF.

With respect to this clonotype: Since a much larger clone is just one base distant, this may be a read error. V is TRBV28 and J is TRBJ1-2; 9 bases match TRBD1. V trimming: 7 bases; J trimming: 6 bases; junction bases outside the gene matches: 6. Germline V gives CDR1 MDHEN, CDR2 SYDVKM. The CDR3 runs to 13 residues. In DNA, the CDR3 is TGTGCCAGCAATACCGGGACAGGGAATGGCTACACCTTC. Its translation: CASNTGTGNGYTF.

This rearrangement joins TRBV20-1 to TRBJ1-4; a possible D gene is TRBD1 (5 bases). The V gene lost 1 base and the J gene lost 7 bases, with 19 bases spanning the gap. CDR1 and CDR2 from the germline V gene are DFQATT and SNEGSKA (reference sequence). The CDR3 is 16 amino acids. DNA of the CDR3: TGCAGTGCTAGAGTGCCCCCGGGGACCCGGAGTGAAAAACTGTTTTTT. It specifies CSARVPPGTRSEKLFF.

The sample holds many counts of this clonotype. This sequence joins TRBV3-1 and TRBJ2-5; perhaps TRBD2 as D (5 bases). The CDR3 length is 16 residues. Germline loops: CDR1 LGHDT, CDR2 YNNKEL (reference sequence). V dropped 0 bases and J dropped 5 bases, with 16 bases sitting between them. The CDR3 region is CASSQDVADRGETQYF. Written as DNA, the CDR3 is TGTGCCAGCAGCCAAGATGTCGCAGATCGGGGTGAGACCCAGTACTTC.

This clonotype occurred many times. This chain links TRBV6-6 with TRBJ1-5; D uncertain. Trimming took off 0 bases at V and 12 bases at J, with 18 bases between the two ends. The germline CDR1 and CDR2 sequences are MNHNY and SVGAGI (reference sequence). The CDR3 loop spans 15 amino acids. CDR3: CASSYSMAAIRGQHF. The CDR3 coding sequence is TGTGCCAGCAGTTACTCGATGGCAGCCATCCGGGGCCAGCATTTT.

Ten or more counts support this clonotype. This chain joins TRBV27 and TRBJ2-7; perhaps TRBD1 as D (5 bases). The germline gives CDR1 MNHEY, CDR2 SMNVEV (reference sequence). Trimming took off 3 bases at V and 5 bases at J, with 11 bases between the two ends. CDR3 length equals 13 residues. DNA of the CDR3: TGTGCCAGCAGTTTTGGGGCTCGGGACGAGCAGTACTTC. This sequence encodes CASSFGARDEQYF.